The rows below give T cell receptor beta chains drawn from one sample of a study of blood T cell repertoires in COVID-19. Sequenced by immunoSEQ multiplex PCR; TCRdb stores in-frame clones only, minus some. The table has about 160,000 clones, approximately 86% seen once; the top ten hold 6.5% to 9%. Sample: peripheral blood. These receptors originate from a woman between 40 and 55 years old with COVID-19, enrolled during active disease. Each CDR3 is given with its conserved first and last residue. A D gene is named only where the DNA matches it firmly. The listing skips clone size in some rows; elsewhere it reads once, few, many or a size class.

D gene	V gene	J gene	clone size	CDR3 DNA	CDR3 protein
-	TRBV3-1/TRBV3-2	TRBJ1-1	once	TGTGCCAGCAGCCACAGGGTCGGCACTGAAGCTTTCTTT	CASSHRVGTEAFF
-	TRBV20-1	TRBJ2-1	-	TGCAGTGCTGCTACTTACAATGAGCAGTTCTTC	CSAATYNEQFF
TRBD1	TRBV18	TRBJ2-3	-	TGTGCCAGCTCACCCGGGGACAGGCGCACAGATACGCAGTATTTT	CASSPGDRRTDTQYF
-	TRBV6-5	TRBJ2-1	few	TGTGCCAGCAGGGGGGGAGCAATCTTCTACAATGAGCAGTTCTTC	CASRGGAIFYNEQFF
-	TRBV9	TRBJ2-5	-	TGTGCCAGCAGCGTAGAGGGCAGGGGACGGCCGCAAGAGACCCAGTACTTC	CASSVEGRGRPQETQYF
TRBD1	TRBV7-3	TRBJ2-2	-	TGTGCCAGCAGCGAAGGACAGGGGGCCGGGGAGCTGTTTTTT	CASSEGQGAGELFF
-	TRBV9	TRBJ2-2	once	TGTGCCAGCAGCGTAGCAGGGGCGGGTTACGGGGAGCTGTTTTTT	CASSVAGAGYGELFF
TRBD2	TRBV27	TRBJ2-3	-	TGTGCCAGCAGTTTGGGGACTAGCGGGAGGCGGGATACGCAGTATTTT	CASSLGTSGRRDTQYF
-	TRBV30	TRBJ2-1	-	TGTGCCTGGAGTGTATCAGCGAATGAGCAGTTCTTC	CAWSVSANEQFF
-	TRBV6-1	TRBJ1-1	-	TGTGCCAGCAGTAAAGCCAGGGGGAACACTGAAGCTTTCTTT	CASSKARGNTEAFF
TRBD1	TRBV27	TRBJ2-2	-	TGTGCCAGCAGAGGGACAGCTCGGGGTAGAACCGGGGAGCTGTTTTTT	CASRGTARGRTGELFF
TRBD2	TRBV6-2/TRBV6-3	TRBJ2-3	-	TGTGCCAGCAGTCGACTAGCGGGAGGCACGTATTTT	CASSRLAGGTYF
TRBD2	TRBV6-5	TRBJ2-7	-	TGTGCCAGCAGTTACGGTGCGGGAGACTACGAGCAGTACTTC	CASSYGAGDYEQYF
TRBD1	TRBV24-1	TRBJ2-1	-	TGTGCCACCAGTGATTCGAGCCGGGGACAGAAGCAGTTCTTC	CATSDSSRGQKQFF
TRBD2	TRBV5-4	TRBJ2-1	-	TGTGTGTATAAGGGACTAGCGGGAGAACTCCCCAACAATGAGCAGTTCTTC	CVYKGLAGELPNNEQFF
-	TRBV4-2	TRBJ2-6	-	TGTGCCAGCAGCCAAGATGGGGGGAGCTCTGGGGCCAACGTCCTGACTTTC	CASSQDGGSSGANVLTF
-	TRBV28	TRBJ2-1	-	TGTGCCAGCAGTTTGTTTTCGATGGCGGGCGATGAGCAGTTCTTC	CASSLFSMAGDEQFF
-	TRBV6-5	TRBJ1-3	-	TGTGCCAGCAGTTCCGGGAGCACCATATATTTT	CASSSGSTIYF
-	TRBV28	TRBJ2-1	once	TGTGCCAGCAGTTTCGGGGTACCCTCCTACAATGAGCAGTTCTTC	CASSFGVPSYNEQFF
TRBD2	TRBV27	TRBJ2-2	few	TGTGCCAGCAGTTTGGGACTACACACCGGGGAGCTGTTTTTT	CASSLGLHTGELFF
TRBD1	TRBV19	TRBJ1-5	few	TGTGCCAGTAGTATAGGACAGGGCTCTAATCAGCCCCAGCATTTT	CASSIGQGSNQPQHF
-	TRBV11-2	TRBJ2-1	-	TGTGCCAGCAGCTTAGCGGGAAATGAGCAGTTCTTC	CASSLAGNEQFF
-	TRBV27	TRBJ2-7	-	TGTGCCAGCAGTATGAGCGTGGACAGCGGCTACGAGCAGTACTTC	CASSMSVDSGYEQYF
-	TRBV24-1	TRBJ1-1	-	TGTGCCACCAGTTCGACTGTGGCCTATGAAGCTTTCTTT	CATSSTVAYEAFF
TRBD1	TRBV6-1	TRBJ1-1	-	TGTGCCAGCAGTTGGACAGGGGCAGCTTTCTTT	CASSWTGAAFF
TRBD1	TRBV18	TRBJ2-5	-	TGTGCCAGCTCACAAAAGACAGGGTTTGGGGGCGAAGAGACCCAGTACTTC	CASSQKTGFGGEETQYF
-	TRBV9	TRBJ2-2	-	TGTGCCAGCAGCGTCGAGGGTGTGTACACCGGGGAGCTGTTTTTT	CASSVEGVYTGELFF
-	TRBV19	TRBJ2-3	-	TGTGCCAGTACCGAAGGGACTCTTCGCACAGATACGCAGTATTTT	CASTEGTLRTDTQYF
TRBD1	TRBV6-6	TRBJ1-6	-	TGTGCCAGCAGTTACGGGACAGGGGGGCCCCCCCTCCACTTT	CASSYGTGGPPLHF
-	TRBV28	TRBJ2-5	-	TGTGCCAGCAGTTTCTCGCGGGGGCTACAAGAGACCCAGTACTTC	CASSFSRGLQETQYF
TRBD2	TRBV5-1	TRBJ2-1	few	TGCGCCAGCAGCGAGGCGGGAGCCGCCTACAATGAGCAGTTCTTC	CASSEAGAAYNEQFF
-	TRBV27	TRBJ1-5	few	TGTGCCAGCAGACCTTTGGGGGCGGTATGGCAGCCCCAGCATTTT	CASRPLGAVWQPQHF
-	TRBV21-1	TRBJ2-6	-	TGTGCCAGCTTCCCAGTTGGGGCCAACGTCCTGACTTTC	CASFPVGANVLTF
TRBD1	TRBV19	TRBJ2-1	-	TGTGCCAGTAGTATATGGGACAGGGGGGACAATGAGCAGTTCTTC	CASSIWDRGDNEQFF
TRBD2	TRBV18	TRBJ2-1	-	TGTGCCAGCTCACCACCGGGACTAGCGGGAGGAGAGCAGTTCTTC	CASSPPGLAGGEQFF
-	TRBV7-2	TRBJ2-7	-	TGTGCCAGCAGCTTAGCTCACAACTACGAGCAGTACTTC	CASSLAHNYEQYF
TRBD2	TRBV29-1	TRBJ2-1	-	TGCAGCGTTGGGACTAGCGGAAATGATGAGCAGTTCTTC	CSVGTSGNDEQFF